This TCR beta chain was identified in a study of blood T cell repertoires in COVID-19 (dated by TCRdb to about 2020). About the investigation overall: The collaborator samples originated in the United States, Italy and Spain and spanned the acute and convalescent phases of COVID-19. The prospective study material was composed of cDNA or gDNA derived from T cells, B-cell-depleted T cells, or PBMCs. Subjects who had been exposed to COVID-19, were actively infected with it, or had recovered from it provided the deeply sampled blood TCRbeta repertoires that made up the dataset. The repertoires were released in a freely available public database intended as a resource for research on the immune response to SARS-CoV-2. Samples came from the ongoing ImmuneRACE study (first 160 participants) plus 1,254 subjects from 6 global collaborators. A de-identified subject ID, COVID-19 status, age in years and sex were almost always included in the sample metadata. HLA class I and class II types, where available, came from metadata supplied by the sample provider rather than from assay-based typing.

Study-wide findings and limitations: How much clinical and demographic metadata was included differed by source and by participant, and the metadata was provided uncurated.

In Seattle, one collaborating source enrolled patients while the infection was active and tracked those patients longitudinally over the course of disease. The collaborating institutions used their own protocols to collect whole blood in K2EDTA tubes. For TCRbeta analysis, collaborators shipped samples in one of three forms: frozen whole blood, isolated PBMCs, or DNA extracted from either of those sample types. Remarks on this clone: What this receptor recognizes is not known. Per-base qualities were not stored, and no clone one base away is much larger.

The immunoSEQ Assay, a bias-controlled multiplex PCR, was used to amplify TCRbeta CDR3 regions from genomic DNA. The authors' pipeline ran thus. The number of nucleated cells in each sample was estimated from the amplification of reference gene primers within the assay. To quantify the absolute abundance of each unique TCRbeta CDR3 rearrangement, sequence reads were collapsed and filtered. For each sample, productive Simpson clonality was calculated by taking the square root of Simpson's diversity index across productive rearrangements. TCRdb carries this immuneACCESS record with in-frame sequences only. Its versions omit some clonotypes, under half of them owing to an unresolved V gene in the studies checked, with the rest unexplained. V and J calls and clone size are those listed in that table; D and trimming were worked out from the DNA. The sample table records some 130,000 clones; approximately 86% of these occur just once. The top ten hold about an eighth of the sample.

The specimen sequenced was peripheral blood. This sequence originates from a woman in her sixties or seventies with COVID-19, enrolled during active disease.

The DNA sequence reads TGTGCCAGCAGTTGGACAGACCTGAACACTGAAGCTTTCTTT. Translation gives CASSWTDLNTEAFF. Recombination joined TRBV5-5 with TRBJ1-1; matching of 6 bases hints at TRBD1 as the D gene. V is shortened by 5 bases, J by 0 bases, and the region joining them spans 11 bases. In the germline V gene (reference sequence), CDR1 corresponds to SGHKS and CDR2 to YYEKEE. Taken from cysteine to phenylalanine, the CDR3 has 14 residues. The entry retains the CDR3 DNA only, 42 bases that are in frame from base 1.